Below, 24 T cell receptor beta chains from the same sample are listed, as sequenced in a study of cytomegalovirus exposure and HLA in healthy donors. 13 Jbeta primers and 60 Vbeta primers were used for the PCR. TCRdb keeps only in-frame clones here, not all; method: immunoSEQ multiplex PCR. In the table there are 200,000 to 250,000 clones, more than 60% of which are singletons. Sequencing used PBMCs. Every receptor here comes from a woman in her twenties or thirties in good health and CMV-seronegative.

This clone was seen a single time. The chain carries TRBV6-4 and TRBJ1-5; D gene unclear. Trimming took 5 bases from V and 5 from J, leaving 10 bases between them. CDR1 is MRHNA, CDR2 SNTAGT, per germline. The CDR3 covers 13 residues. In nucleotides, the CDR3 is TGTGCCAGCAGTCCGGAGCTGGATCAGCCCCAGCATTTT. Protein sequence: CASSPELDQPQHF.

V and J are TRBV5-6 and TRBJ1-1; TRBD1 is a possible D gene (6 bases). CDR1 and CDR2 (germline): SGHDT, YYEEEE. The CDR3 extends over 13 amino acids. With 3 bases removed from V and 11 bases from J, the gap between germline ends came to 17 bases. CDR3 protein: CASSSWTAEGAFF. The CDR3 coding sequence is TGTGCCAGCAGCTCCTGGACAGCCGAAGGGGCTTTCTTT.

This chain links TRBV7-3 with TRBJ2-1, with D unresolved. V was shortened by 4 bases and J by 4 bases, with 8 bases between the two germline ends. CDR3 length equals 13 residues. Per germline, CDR1 SGHTA and CDR2 FQGTGA. Written as DNA, the CDR3 is TGTGCCAGCAGCTCGAGCCTGTACAATGAGCAGTTCTTC. Translated, it gives CASSSSLYNEQFF.

This chain joins TRBV27 and TRBJ2-1, with TRBD2 as a possible D gene (5 bases). Germline V lookup: CDR1 MNHEY, CDR2 SMNVEV (reference sequence). V gave up 2 bases and J gave up 7 bases, with 9 bases separating them. The CDR3 runs to 13 residues. CDR3: CASSLGPGNEQFF. The CDR3, as DNA: TGTGCCAGCAGTTTAGGGCCGGGGAATGAGCAGTTCTTC.

This chain connects TRBV19 to TRBJ2-1, with D tentatively TRBD2 (5 bases). The CDR3 contains 14 residues. V was cut by 5 bases and J by 2 bases, with 10 bases left in between. Germline-derived CDR1 and CDR2 are LNHDA and SQIVND (reference sequence). The CDR3 region has the DNA TGTGCCAGTAGTCCCCCGGGAACCTACAATGAGCAGTTCTTC. Its protein product is CASSPPGTYNEQFF.

The DNA for the CDR3 is TGTGCCAGTAGTGTCGGACAGGTGGTTCCTAACTATGGCTACACCTTC. Protein: CASSVGQVVPNYGYTF. V and J are TRBV19 and TRBJ1-2; 7 bases line up with TRBD1. CDR3 length equals 16 residues. Germline CDR1 reads LNHDA; CDR2 reads SQIVND (reference sequence). V lost 5 bases to trimming and J lost 0 bases; unmatched junction nucleotides: 9.

The V gene is TRBV11-3, the J gene TRBJ2-1, with D uncertain. Germline V lookup: CDR1 SGHNT, CDR2 YENEEA. The CDR3 consists of 13 residues. V was trimmed by 1 base and J by 5 bases, leaving 6 bases between them. The CDR3, as DNA: TGTGCCAGCAGCTTAGTCGGTAACAATGAGCAGTTCTTC. This translates into CASSLVGNNEQFF. Variable domain in full (rest from reference TRBV11-3 and TRBJ2-1): EAGVVQSPRYKIIEKKQPVAFWCNPISGHNTLYWYLQNLGQGPELLIRYENEEAVDDSQLPKDRFSAERLKGVDSTLKIQPAELGDSAVYLCASSLVGNNEQFFGPGTRLTVL.

In its sample, this clone was seen once. The J gene is TRBJ1-3, the V gene TRBV25-1; tentative D call: TRBD1 (6 bases). Trimming left V 3 bases short and J 3 bases short, with 9 bases between. CDR3 length equals 14 residues. The germline CDR1 and CDR2 sequences are MGHDK and SYGVNS. The CDR3 nucleotides read TGTGCCAGCAGTGATCGCAGGGGTGGAAACACCATATATTTT. Its protein product is CASSDRRGGNTIYF.

The chain carries TRBV7-3 and TRBJ2-7, with TRBD2 matching 7 bases. V shed 2 bases and J 5 bases; nucleotides not matched to a gene: 9. Germline values: CDR1 SGHTA, CDR2 FQGTGA. The CDR3 is made up of 15 amino acids. The CDR3 bases are TGTGCCAGCAGCTTAGGAGCGGGGATTCTGGACGAGCAGTACTTC. Amino acids: CASSLGAGILDEQYF.

This chain uses TRBV19 with TRBJ1-5; no firm D call. The CDR3 is made up of 13 amino acids. Per the germline V gene, CDR1 is LNHDA and CDR2 is SQIVND (reference sequence). Trimming took off 7 bases at V and 0 bases at J, with 7 bases between the two ends. The CDR3 reads CASNGYSNQPQHF. The CDR3 DNA reads TGTGCCAGTAACGGGTATAGCAATCAGCCCCAGCATTTT.

This clone qualifies as medium-sized. V gene TRBV6-4 combines with J gene TRBJ1-1; the match to TRBD1 covers 9 bases. J lost 3 bases, V lost 4 bases, and 12 bases had no gene match. Germline V gene sequence: CDR1 MRHNA, CDR2 SNTAGT. The CDR3 totals 17 residues. DNA for the CDR3: TGTGCCAGCAGTGCCCCGGGACAGGGTTTTATGGACACTGAAGCTTTCTTT. Encoded protein: CASSAPGQGFMDTEAFF.

The chain is built from TRBV7-6 and TRBJ2-3; D is undetermined. Germline CDR1 reads SGHVS; CDR2 reads FNYEAQ. The length of the CDR3 is 13 residues. The V and J ends lost 5 bases and 0 bases respectively, with 6 bases between them. In DNA, the CDR3 is TGTGCCAGCAGCCTACAGAGCACAGATACGCAGTATTTT. It specifies CASSLQSTDTQYF.

The V and J genes are TRBV4-2 and TRBJ2-1; 7 bases map to TRBD2. The length of the CDR3 is 15 residues. Per germline, CDR1 LGHNA and CDR2 YNFKEQ. After removal of 5 bases from V and 8 bases from J, the junction contained 12 bases not matched to a gene. CDR3 sequence reads: CASSVQDGRADEQFF. In nucleotides, the CDR3 is TGTGCCAGCAGCGTTCAGGATGGGAGGGCCGATGAGCAGTTCTTC.

This clone came up once. The rearrangement uses TRBV7-9 and TRBJ1-1; possible D gene TRBD1, 5 bases. V was trimmed by 1 base and J by 1 base, leaving 13 bases between them. CDR3 size: 16 residues. CDR1 is SEHNR and CDR2 is FQNEAQ in the germline V gene (reference sequence). CDR3 coding DNA: TGTGCCAGCAGCTTAGAGCCAGGTCAGGGGAACACTGAAGCTTTCTTT. It yields the protein CASSLEPGQGNTEAFF.

This chain joins TRBV11-3 and TRBJ2-3; D gene uncertain. The germline CDR1 and CDR2 sequences are SGHNT and YENEEA. CDR3 size: 14 residues. V gave up 3 bases and J gave up 0 bases, with 7 bases separating them. CDR3 sequence (DNA): TGTGCCAGCAGCTTCCCTATTAGCACAGATACGCAGTATTTT. Translating gives CASSFPISTDTQYF. Filled out from reference TRBV11-3 and TRBJ2-3, the complete variable domain reads EAGVVQSPRYKIIEKKQPVAFWCNPISGHNTLYWYLQNLGQGPELLIRYENEEAVDDSQLPKDRFSAERLKGVDSTLKIQPAELGDSAVYLCASSFPISTDTQYFGPGTRLTVL.

This clone was found a few times. The chain combines TRBV30 with TRBJ1-2; 8 bases map to TRBD1. Germline CDR1 and CDR2: GTSNPN and SVGIG (reference sequence). With 6 bases clipped from V and 8 bases from J, the junction kept 8 bases outside the gene matches. This CDR3 has 12 residues. The CDR3 DNA follows: TGTGCCTGCCCTGGGACAGGCAAAGGCTACACCTTC. Its translation: CACPGTGKGYTF.

The chain recombines TRBV7-9 with TRBJ1-1, with TRBD1 matching over 11 bases. V trimming: 0 bases; J trimming: 13 bases; junction bases outside the gene matches: 10. Per the germline V gene, CDR1 is SEHNR and CDR2 is FQNEAQ (reference sequence). The CDR3 has 15 amino acids. This chain's CDR3 is CASSLAVGTGGYGFF. The CDR3 DNA reads TGTGCCAGCAGCTTAGCGGTAGGGACAGGGGGATATGGTTTCTTT. Supplemented by reference TRBV7-9 and TRBJ1-1, the full variable domain reads DTGVSQNPRHKITKRGQNVTFRCDPISEHNRLYWYRQTLGQGPEFLTYFQNEAQLEKSRLLSDRFSAERPKGSFSTLEIQRTEQGDSAMYLCASSLAVGTGGYGFFGQGTRLTVV.

This clone was seen more than once but under ten times. The chain's CDR3 is CASKERAGSVAEAFF. The CDR3 DNA reads as TGCGCCAGCAAGGAGCGGGCAGGCTCCGTCGCGGAAGCTTTCTTT. This chain joins TRBV5-1 and TRBJ1-1; the D is unclear. Trimming pared 6 bases from V and 8 bases from J, leaving 23 bases between. Looked up from germline, CDR1 is SGHRS and CDR2 is YFSETQ. The CDR3 contains 15 residues.

The chain carries TRBV2 and TRBJ2-7; 7 positions match TRBD2. CDR1 and CDR2 from the germline V gene are SNHLY and FYNNEI. V shed 4 bases, J shed 5 bases, and the junction held 8 bases outside the gene matches. This CDR3 spans 14 amino acids. The CDR3 region has the DNA TGTGCCAGCAGTGTCGAAGCGGGAAAGCACGAGCAGTACTTC. Protein product: CASSVEAGKHEQYF.

The rearrangement uses TRBV29-1 and TRBJ1-4; TRBD1 is a possible D gene (5 bases). This CDR3 is built from 13 residues. The V gene lost 4 bases and the J gene lost 8 bases, with 14 bases spanning the gap. The germline gives CDR1 SQVTM, CDR2 ANQGSEA. The CDR3 here is CSVVGAGGEKLFF. The CDR3 DNA follows: TGCAGCGTTGTTGGGGCAGGAGGGGAAAAACTGTTTTTT.

This clone was seen a few times. The rearrangement links TRBV5-1 to TRBJ1-1; tentatively, D is TRBD1 (5 bases). This CDR3 contains 13 residues. The V end lost 4 bases, the J end lost 7 bases, and 14 bases lay between the germline ends. Germline V gene sequence: CDR1 SGHRS, CDR2 YFSETQ. The chain's CDR3 is CASSSLDTGEAFF. Written as DNA, the CDR3 is TGCGCCAGCAGCAGCTTGGACACCGGTGAAGCTTTCTTT.

The rearrangement joins TRBV4-1 to TRBJ2-5; D is perhaps TRBD1 (7 bases). The CDR3 loop spans 15 amino acids. Germline lookup yields CDR1 MGHRA and CDR2 YSYEKL. V lost 0 bases to trimming and J lost 7 bases, with 15 bases between them. The CDR3 DNA reads as TGCGCCAGCAGCCAAGATTTCCCCAGGGGGGTGACCCAGTACTTC. Translated: CASSQDFPRGVTQYF.

This clone was seen many times. The V gene is TRBV30, the J gene TRBJ1-1; possibly TRBD1 for D (6 bases). CDR1 is GTSNPN and CDR2 is SVGIG in the germline V gene (reference sequence). Trimming shortened V by 5 bases and J by 11 bases, and 15 bases separated the two germline ends. This CDR3 has 11 amino acids. CDR3: CAWDLTGWAFF. CDR3 DNA sequence: TGTGCCTGGGACTTAACAGGGTGGGCTTTCTTT.

The chain carries TRBV7-6 and TRBJ2-5; 10 bases match TRBD2. The CDR3 consists of 18 residues. The junction had 13 bases not matched to a gene; V was cut back by 1 base and J by 5 bases. The germline CDR1 and CDR2 sequences are SGHVS and FNYEAQ. Here the CDR3 DNA reads TGTGCCAGCAGCTTAGTGACTAGCGGGCTCCCGGTTGGGGAGACCCAGTACTTC. It specifies CASSLVTSGLPVGETQYF.